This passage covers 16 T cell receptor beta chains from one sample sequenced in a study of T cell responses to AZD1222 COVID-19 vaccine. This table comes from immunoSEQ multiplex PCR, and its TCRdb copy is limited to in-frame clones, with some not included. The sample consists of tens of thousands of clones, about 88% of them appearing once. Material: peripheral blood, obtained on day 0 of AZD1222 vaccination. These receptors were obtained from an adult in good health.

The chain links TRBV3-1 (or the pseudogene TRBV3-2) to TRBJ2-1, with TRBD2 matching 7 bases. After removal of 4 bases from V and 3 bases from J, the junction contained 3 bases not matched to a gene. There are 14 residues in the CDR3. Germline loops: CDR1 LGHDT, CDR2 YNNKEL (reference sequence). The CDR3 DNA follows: TGTGCCAGCAGCCTCCAGCGGGGCTACAATGAGCAGTTCTTC. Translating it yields CASSLQRGYNEQFF.

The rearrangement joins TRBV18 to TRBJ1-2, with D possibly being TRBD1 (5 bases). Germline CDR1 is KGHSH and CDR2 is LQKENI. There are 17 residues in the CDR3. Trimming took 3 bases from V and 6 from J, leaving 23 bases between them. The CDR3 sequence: CASSPRSTGTSGDGYTF. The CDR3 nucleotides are TGTGCCAGCTCACCGCGGTCCACCGGGACCTCGGGGGATGGCTACACCTTC.

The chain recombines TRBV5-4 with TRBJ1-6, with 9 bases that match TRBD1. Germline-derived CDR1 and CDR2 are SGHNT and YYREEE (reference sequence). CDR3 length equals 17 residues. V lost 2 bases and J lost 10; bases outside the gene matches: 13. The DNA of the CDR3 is TGTGCCAGCAGCTTACCTCCGGGACAGGGAACAGAATCACCCCTCCACTTT. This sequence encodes CASSLPPGQGTESPLHF.

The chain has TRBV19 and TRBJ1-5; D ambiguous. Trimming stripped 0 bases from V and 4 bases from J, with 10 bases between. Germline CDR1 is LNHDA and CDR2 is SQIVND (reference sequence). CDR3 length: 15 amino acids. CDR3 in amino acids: CASSIDRGGNQPQHF. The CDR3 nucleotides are TGTGCCAGTAGTATAGATCGTGGAGGGAATCAGCCCCAGCATTTT.

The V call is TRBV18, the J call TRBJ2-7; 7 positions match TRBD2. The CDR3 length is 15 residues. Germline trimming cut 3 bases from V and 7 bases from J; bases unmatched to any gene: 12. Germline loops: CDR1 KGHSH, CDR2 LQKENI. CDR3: CASSPPNGLVGEQYV. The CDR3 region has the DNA TGTGCCAGCTCACCCCCCAACGGACTAGTGGGGGAGCAGTACGTC.

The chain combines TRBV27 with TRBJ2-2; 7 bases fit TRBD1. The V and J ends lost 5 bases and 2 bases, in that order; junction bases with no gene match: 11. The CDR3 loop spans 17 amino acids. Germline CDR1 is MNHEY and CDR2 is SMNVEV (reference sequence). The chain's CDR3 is CASSQRQAGGNTGELFF. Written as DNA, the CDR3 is TGTGCCAGCAGTCAACGACAGGCAGGGGGTAACACCGGGGAGCTGTTTTTT.

CDR3 loop: CASSRTSGDLLNYNEQFF. The CDR3 DNA reads TGTGCCAGTAGCCGTACTAGCGGGGACCTGCTAAACTACAATGAGCAGTTCTTC. This sequence joins TRBV19 and TRBJ2-1; 10 nucleotides line up with TRBD2. With V trimmed by 6 bases and J by 3 bases, 14 bases remained unmatched. Germline CDR1 and CDR2: LNHDA and SQIVND (reference sequence). The CDR3 totals 18 residues.

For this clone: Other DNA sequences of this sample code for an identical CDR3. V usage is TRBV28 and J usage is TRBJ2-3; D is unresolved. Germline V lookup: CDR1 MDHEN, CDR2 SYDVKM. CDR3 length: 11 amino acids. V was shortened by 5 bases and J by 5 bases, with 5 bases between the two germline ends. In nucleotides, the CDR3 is TGTGCCAGCAGTCTCCGAGATACGCAGTATTTT. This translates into CASSLRDTQYF.

CDR3 region: CSASVRTSGLNEQFF. The CDR3 DNA reads TGCAGTGCTAGTGTCCGGACTAGCGGGTTGAATGAGCAGTTCTTC. V gene TRBV20-1 combines with J gene TRBJ2-1; TRBD2 matches 11 bases. V gave up 3 bases and J gave up 7 bases; unmatched junction bases: 8. The CDR3 is 15 residues long. Germline lookup yields CDR1 DFQATT and CDR2 SNEGSKA (reference sequence).

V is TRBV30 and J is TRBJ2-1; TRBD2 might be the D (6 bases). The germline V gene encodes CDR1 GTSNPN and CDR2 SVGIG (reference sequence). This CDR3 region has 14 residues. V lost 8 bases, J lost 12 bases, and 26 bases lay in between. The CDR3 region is CAGQDGRILEGQFF. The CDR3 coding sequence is TGTGCCGGCCAAGATGGGCGGATACTGGAGGGGCAGTTCTTC.

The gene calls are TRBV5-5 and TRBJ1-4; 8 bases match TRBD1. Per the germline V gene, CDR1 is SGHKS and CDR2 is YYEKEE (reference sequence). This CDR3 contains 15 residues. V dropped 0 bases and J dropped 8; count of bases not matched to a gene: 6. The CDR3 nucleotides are TGTGCCAGCAGCTTGGCCTCCGGACAGGGCGAAAAACTGTTTTTT. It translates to CASSLASGQGEKLFF.

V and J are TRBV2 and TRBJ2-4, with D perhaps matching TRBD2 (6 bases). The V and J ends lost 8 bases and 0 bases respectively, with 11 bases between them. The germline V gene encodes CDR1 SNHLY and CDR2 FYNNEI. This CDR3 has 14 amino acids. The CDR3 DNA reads TGTGCCAGCGGGGGACTCTTAGCCAAAAACATTCAGTACTTC. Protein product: CASGGLLAKNIQYF.

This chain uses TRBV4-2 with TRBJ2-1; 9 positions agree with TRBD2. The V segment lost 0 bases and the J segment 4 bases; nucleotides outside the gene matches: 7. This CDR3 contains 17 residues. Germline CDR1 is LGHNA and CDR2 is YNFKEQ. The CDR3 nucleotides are TGTGCCAGCAGCCAAGAGTCTAGCGGGAAGTATTACAATGAGCAGTTCTTC. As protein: CASSQESSGKYYNEQFF.

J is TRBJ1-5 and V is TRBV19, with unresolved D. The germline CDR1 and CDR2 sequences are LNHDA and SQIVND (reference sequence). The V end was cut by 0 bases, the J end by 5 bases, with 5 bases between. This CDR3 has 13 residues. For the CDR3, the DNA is TGTGCCAGTAGTATAGACAGTGATCAGCCCCAGCATTTT. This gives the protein CASSIDSDQPQHF.

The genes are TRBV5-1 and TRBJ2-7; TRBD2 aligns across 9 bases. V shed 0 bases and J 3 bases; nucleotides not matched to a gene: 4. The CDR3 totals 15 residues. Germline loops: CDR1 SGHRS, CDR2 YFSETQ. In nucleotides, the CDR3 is TGCGCCAGCAGCTTGGCCGGGACTAGCAGCTACGAGCAGTACTTC. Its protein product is CASSLAGTSSYEQYF.

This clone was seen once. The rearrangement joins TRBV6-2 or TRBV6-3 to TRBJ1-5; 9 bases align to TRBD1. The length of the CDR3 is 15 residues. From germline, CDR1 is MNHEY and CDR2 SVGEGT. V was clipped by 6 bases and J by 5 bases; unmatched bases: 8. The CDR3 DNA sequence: TGTGCCAGCAGCCACAGGGGGCAGGATGATCAGCCCCAGCATTTT. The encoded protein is CASSHRGQDDQPQHF.